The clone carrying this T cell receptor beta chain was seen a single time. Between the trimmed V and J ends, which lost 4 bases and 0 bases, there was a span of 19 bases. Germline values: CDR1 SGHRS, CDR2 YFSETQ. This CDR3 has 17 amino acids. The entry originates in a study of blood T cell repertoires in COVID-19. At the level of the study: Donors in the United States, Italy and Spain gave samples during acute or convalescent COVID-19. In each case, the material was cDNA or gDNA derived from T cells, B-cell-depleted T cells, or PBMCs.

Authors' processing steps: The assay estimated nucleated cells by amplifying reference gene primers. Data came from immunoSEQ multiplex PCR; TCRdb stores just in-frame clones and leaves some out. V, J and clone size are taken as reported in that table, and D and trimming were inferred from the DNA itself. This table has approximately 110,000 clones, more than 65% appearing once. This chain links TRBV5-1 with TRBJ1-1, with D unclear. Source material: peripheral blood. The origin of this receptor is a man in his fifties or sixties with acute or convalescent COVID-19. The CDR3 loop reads CASSGGGVNYMNTEAFF. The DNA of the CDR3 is TGCGCCAGCAGCGGAGGTGGGGTTAACTACATGAACACTGAAGCTTTCTTT.